This T cell receptor beta chain appears in the sequencing data of a study of shared clonotypes between healthy human individuals (dated by TCRdb to the early 2020s). A note on the overall study: The cohort included three men and a couple of women between 18 and 49 years of age. Per donor, three plates each were used for CD4 naive and CD4 memory, two for CD8 naive, and one for CD8 memory. To estimate repertoire size and how much clonotypes are shared between individuals, the study performed deep sequencing of blood TCR repertoires from 4 to 6 healthy adults. To increase sequencing depth and limit assay-specific biases, different laboratories used diverse techniques to prepare libraries and sequence TCR repertoires. Between about 0.8 and 9.5 billion PBMCs per donor were obtained by leukapheresis. Here is what the overall study found, with its caveats: Larger estimated clonotype richness was generally found for naive subsets than for memory subsets. Across a few donors, around 5.4% of naive CD4, 3% to 4% of naive CD8, roughly 2.3% of memory CD4, and about 0.4% of memory CD8 clonotypes were shared. The small number of donors limited the genetic and exposure-history diversity represented. Based on pairwise subsampling, the degree of clonotype sharing among donors was expected to be affected by sequencing depth. Incomplete sequencing was indicated by rarefaction of sorted-subset datasets, despite the large sequencing depth. Sampling was limited to blood, and TCR repertoires in tissue likely differ from TCR repertoires in blood. Compared with non-shared clonotypes, clonotypes shared by all four sorted-subset donors had higher generation probabilities.

Using the deep immunoSEQ assay, multiplex PCR amplified TCR CDR3 regions from genomic DNA. For each cell subset, the extracted genomic DNA was distributed evenly across all wells of several immunoSEQ 96-well plates, and each plate served as one replicate. For sorted subsets, about 200 ng genomic DNA, equal to about 30,000 T cell genomes, was loaded into each replicate PCR. The purified libraries were quantified using a Qubit 3.0 fluorometer, sized with a Bioanalyzer 2100, and then quantified again using the KAPA Library Quantification kit. Every immunoSEQ 96-well plate was sequenced on a separate single-read 150-cycle Illumina NextSeq 550 flow cell. The published analysis was carried out like this. Because only junctional sequences without quality scores were contained in the immunoSEQ output, filtering matching that applied to full-length reads could not be performed. To assign V/J genes and CDR3, sequences were annotated against IMGT germline references using PyIR, a Python wrapper for IgBLAST v1.9. Reads were filtered out if the reads had weak V/J assignments (E-value above 1e-6), no CDR3, stop codons, out-of-frame junctions, or ambiguous translated residues. V3J clonotypes were defined by identical inferred V gene, J gene, and CDR3 amino acid sequence. To compute the percentage overlap between repertoires, the number of shared unique clonotypes was divided by the size of the smaller repertoire. Three approaches were used to assess repertoire richness: RTK rarefaction, the Chao1 estimator, and Recon v2.1 estimates of unobserved clonotypes. OLGA was used to compute generation probabilities for all TCRbeta clonotypes that the gDNA method yielded from a few donors. TCRdb retrieved this table from immuneACCESS and kept in-frame rearrangements only. Not all clones are present; in checked studies, unresolved V genes account for under half, and no reason is known for the remainder. V, J and clone size are those of that table, while D and trimming were read from the DNA. The sample has 1,400,000 or so clones on record, around 98.5% of them singletons. Of the sample, about 0.34% falls within the top ten clones.

On this clone: Its antigen remains unidentified. One base away there is no much larger clone; base qualities are not given.

The donors were healthy, HIV-negative adults who had no recently reported acute infections or vaccinations. Every donor was a Caucasian adult residing in Nashville, Tennessee, USA. CD4+ T cells were enriched through magnetic negative selection, after which naive cells were positively selected on CD45RA and the remaining negative fraction served as the memory subset. Blood was collected by leukapheresis, and PBMCs were isolated by Ficoll-Histopaque density gradient centrifugation and then cryopreserved in liquid nitrogen vapor phase. Analytical flow cytometry was used to check the purity and quantity of each magnetically sorted T cell population. Each sorted fraction had its genomic DNA isolated and then quantified by UV absorbance on a Nanodrop 2000c. Clipping removes 6 bases from V and 4 bases from J, with 5 as the unmatched junction base count. Taken from the germline V gene (reference sequence), the CDR1 and CDR2 loops are GTSNPN and SVGIG. The CDR3 starts with the cysteine, ends with the phenylalanine, and has 13 residues. Only CDR3 DNA is held: 39 bases, read in frame from base 1.

This receptor was obtained from a man under 40 in good health. This sequence uses TRBV30 and TRBJ1-4, with 7 middle bases fitting TRBD1. What was sequenced was naive CD4+ T cells sorted from blood. The cell subset or site label, as the study defines it: CD45RA+ positively selected. The CDR3 region has the sequence CACYRGGNEKLFF. The bases read TGTGCCTGCTACAGGGGTGGTAATGAAAAACTGTTTTTT.